This T cell receptor (beta chain) derives from a study of shared clonotypes between healthy human individuals. Study-wide background: Donors had three CD4 naive, three CD4 memory, two CD8 naive and one CD8 memory plate apiece. Whole-study results and caveats: How much donors shared clonotypes was expected to be affected by sequencing depth. It was the few donors that limited the genetic and exposure-history diversity represented.

The data were produced by immunoSEQ multiplex PCR, yet TCRdb's version contains in-frame clones alone and is incomplete. The sample lists more than 2 million clones, under 97% occurring once. The CDR3 spans 17 residues. After removal of 2 bases from V and 0 bases from J, the junction contained 7 bases not matched to a gene. CDR1 and CDR2 from the germline V gene are SGHTA and FQGNSA. On this clone: Its target is not known.

The TCR was taken from a man aged 18 to 30 in good health. Sequencing was carried out using naive CD4+ T cells sorted from blood. Specified subset: CD45RA+ positively selected. The chain links TRBV7-2 to TRBJ2-7; TRBD1 aligns across 10 bases. CDR3 residues: CASSLSGTGALSYEQYF. The CDR3 DNA reads as TGTGCCAGCAGCTTATCGGGGACAGGGGCCCTCTCCTACGAGCAGTACTTC.